The rows below give T cell receptor beta chains drawn from one sample of a study of blood T cell repertoires in COVID-19. Clones were read by immunoSEQ multiplex PCR, and TCRdb kept only the in-frame ones, dropping some. The table records 160,000 or so clones, over 80% of them present only once. Sequencing input: peripheral blood. These receptors were obtained from a woman in her sixties or seventies who had recovered from COVID-19. The CDR3 runs from the conserved cysteine through the conserved F or W. A D gene is named only where the DNA matches it firmly. Only part of the rows carry a size: once, few, many, or a class if the clone is expanded.

size	length	D	V	J	CDR3	DNA
.	11	.	TRBV5-1	TRBJ2-7	CASSSTYEQYF	TGCGCCAGCAGCTCTACCTACGAGCAGTACTTC
.	11	.	TRBV6-5	TRBJ2-3	CASSSTDTQYF	TGTGCCAGTTCCTCCACAGATACGCAGTATTTT
.	15	.	TRBV4-3	TRBJ1-1	CASSDEQGMGTEAFF	TGCGCCAGCAGCGACGAACAGGGAATGGGGACTGAAGCTTTCTTT
few	15	TRBD1	TRBV19	TRBJ2-7	CASSHLRTGTYEQYF	TGTGCCAGTAGTCACCTTAGGACAGGAACGTACGAGCAGTACTTC
few	18	TRBD2	TRBV2	TRBJ2-7	CASSEGAGGLRPFYEQYF	TGTGCCAGCAGTGAAGGAGCGGGGGGGCTCCGACCATTCTACGAGCAGTACTTC
.	16	TRBD1	TRBV20-1	TRBJ2-7	CSASAGPGGAGYEQYF	TGCAGTGCTAGTGCCGGTCCAGGGGGCGCCGGGTACGAGCAGTACTTC
.	16	.	TRBV15	TRBJ1-4	CATSRDTVQANEKLFF	TGTGCCACCAGCAGAGATACGGTCCAGGCGAATGAAAAACTGTTTTTT
.	15	TRBD1	TRBV6-5	TRBJ1-1	CASSSGQGMNTEAFF	TGTGCCAGCAGTTCGGGACAGGGCATGAACACTGAAGCTTTCTTT
.	15	TRBD1	TRBV6-1	TRBJ1-2	CASSERGGQGYGYTF	TGTGCCAGCAGTGAACGGGGTGGACAGGGCTATGGCTACACCTTC
.	15	.	TRBV4-1	TRBJ1-5	CASSQAVRGNQPQHF	TGCGCCAGCAGCCAAGCGGTCCGTGGCAATCAGCCCCAGCATTTT
.	14	.	TRBV12-2	TRBJ2-5	CASRLLEGGETQYF	TGTGCAAGTCGCTTATTGGAGGGGGGGGAGACCCAGTACTTC
once	13	.	TRBV10-2	TRBJ2-1	CASKDPAANEQFF	TGCGCCAGCAAGGACCCAGCGGCCAATGAGCAGTTCTTC
.	14	.	TRBV5-1	TRBJ1-2	CASSFAGSVYGYTF	TGCGCCAGCAGCTTTGCGGGCTCGGTTTACGGCTACACCTTC
.	15	TRBD1	TRBV15	TRBJ1-6	CATSRGRDRVSPLHF	TGTGCCACCAGCAGGGGCCGGGACAGGGTTTCACCCCTCCACTTT
.	16	.	TRBV5-1	TRBJ1-2	CASTPGTGGLNYGYTF	TGCGCCAGCACCCCGGGCACGGGGGGATTGAACTATGGCTACACCTTC
few	14	.	TRBV11-3	TRBJ2-4	CASRKLYFGNIQYF	TGTGCCAGCAGGAAACTTTACTTCGGGAACATTCAGTACTTC
.	15	TRBD1	TRBV28	TRBJ1-1	CASSLTGGTGTEAFF	TGTGCCAGCAGTTTAACAGGGGGCACGGGCACTGAAGCTTTCTTT
.	13	.	TRBV11-2	TRBJ2-5	CASSLYGQETQYF	TGTGCCAGCAGCTTATACGGGCAAGAGACCCAGTACTTC